This TCR beta chain derives from a study of tumor-infiltrating lymphocytes in localized non-small cell lung cancer. In the study overall: Several tumor histologies, both smoking statuses, and some post-neoadjuvant chemotherapy samples were included.

The repertoire was sequenced with immunoSEQ multiplex PCR; TCRdb's copy has only in-frame clones and lacks some. The data contain approximately 10,000 clones, roughly 84% of them singletons. Germline CDR1 is SGHNT and CDR2 is YYREEE (reference sequence). The CDR3 runs 15 residues. Germline trimming cut 4 bases from V and 5 bases from J; bases unmatched to any gene: 8. The genes are TRBV5-4 and TRBJ2-2; TRBD1 matches 7 bases. Sequenced material: lung tumor tissue. The receptor was derived from a human donor with non-small cell lung cancer. The CDR3 protein is CASSVDRVETGELFF. For the CDR3, the DNA is TGTGCCAGCAGCGTAGACAGGGTCGAAACCGGGGAGCTGTTTTTT.